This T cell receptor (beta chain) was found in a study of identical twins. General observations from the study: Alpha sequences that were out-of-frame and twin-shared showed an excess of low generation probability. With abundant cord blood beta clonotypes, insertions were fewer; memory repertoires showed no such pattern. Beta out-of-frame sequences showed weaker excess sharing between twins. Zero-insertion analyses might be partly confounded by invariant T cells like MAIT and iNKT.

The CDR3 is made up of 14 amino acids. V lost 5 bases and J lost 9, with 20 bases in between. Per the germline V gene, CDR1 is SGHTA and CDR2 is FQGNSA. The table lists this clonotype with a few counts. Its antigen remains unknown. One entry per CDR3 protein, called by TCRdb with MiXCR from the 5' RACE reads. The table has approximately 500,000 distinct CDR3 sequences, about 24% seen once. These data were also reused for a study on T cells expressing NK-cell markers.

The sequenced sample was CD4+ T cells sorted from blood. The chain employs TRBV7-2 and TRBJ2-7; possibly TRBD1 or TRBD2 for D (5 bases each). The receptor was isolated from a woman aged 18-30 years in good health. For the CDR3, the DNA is TGTGCCAGCAGCATATCCCGGGACGAGCTCGGGCAGTACTTC. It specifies CASSISRDELGQYF.